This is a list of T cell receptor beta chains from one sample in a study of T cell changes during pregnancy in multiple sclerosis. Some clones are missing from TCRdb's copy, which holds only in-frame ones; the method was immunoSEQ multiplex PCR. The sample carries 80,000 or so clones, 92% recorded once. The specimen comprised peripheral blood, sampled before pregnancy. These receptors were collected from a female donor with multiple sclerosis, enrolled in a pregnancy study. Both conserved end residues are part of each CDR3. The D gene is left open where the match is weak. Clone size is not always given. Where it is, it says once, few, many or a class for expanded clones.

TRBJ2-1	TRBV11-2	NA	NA	CASSLEQVGNEQFF	TGTGCCAGCAGCTTAGAACAGGTCGGGAATGAGCAGTTCTTC
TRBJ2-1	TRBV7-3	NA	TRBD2	CASRKLAGGNNEQFF	TGTGCCAGCAGAAAACTAGCGGGAGGGAACAATGAGCAGTTCTTC
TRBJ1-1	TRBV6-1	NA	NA	CASSLDLYTEAFF	TGTGCCAGCAGTCTTGACTTGTACACTGAAGCTTTCTTT
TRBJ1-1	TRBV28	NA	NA	CASSFWGDEAFF	TGTGCCAGCAGTTTTTGGGGGGATGAAGCTTTCTTT
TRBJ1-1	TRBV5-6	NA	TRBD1	CASSRTGLAMNTEAFF	TGTGCCAGCAGCCGGACAGGGCTGGCTATGAACACTGAAGCTTTCTTT
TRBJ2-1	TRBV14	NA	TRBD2	CASSPRGGRLGDEQFF	TGTGCCAGCAGCCCCCGGGGGGGACGCCTTGGAGATGAGCAGTTCTTC
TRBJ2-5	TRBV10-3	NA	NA	CAAGPGGQGRETQYF	TGTGCCGCCGGGCCGGGAGGACAGGGCAGGGAGACCCAGTACTTC
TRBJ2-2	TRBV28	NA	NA	CASSLLSSVDTGELFF	TGTGCCAGCAGTTTATTATCTAGCGTCGACACCGGGGAGCTGTTTTTT
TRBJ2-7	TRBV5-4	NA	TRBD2	CASSPRGGGSRYEQYF	TGTGCCAGCAGCCCTAGGGGTGGCGGGAGTAGATACGAGCAGTACTTC
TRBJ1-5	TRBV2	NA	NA	CASSSGESNQPQHF	TGTGCCAGCAGCTCAGGGGAAAGCAATCAGCCCCAGCATTTT
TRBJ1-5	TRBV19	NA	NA	CASNQGKAQHF	TGTGCCAGTAACCAGGGGAAAGCCCAGCATTTT
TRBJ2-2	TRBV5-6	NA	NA	CASSWAGGELFF	TGTGCCAGCAGCTGGGCAGGGGGGGAGCTGTTTTTT
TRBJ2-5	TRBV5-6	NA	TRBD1	CASSYRGSETQYF	TGTGCCAGCAGCTACAGGGGATCAGAGACCCAGTACTTC
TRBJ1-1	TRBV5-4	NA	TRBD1	CASSHKGANTEAFF	TGTGCCAGCAGCCATAAGGGGGCGAACACTGAAGCTTTCTTT
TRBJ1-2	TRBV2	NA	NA	CASSEAGGNYGYTF	TGTGCCAGCAGTGAAGCAGGGGGAAACTATGGCTACACCTTC
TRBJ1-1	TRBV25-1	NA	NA	CASSPRADTGKAFF	TGTGCCAGCAGTCCAAGAGCCGATACAGGGAAGGCTTTCTTT
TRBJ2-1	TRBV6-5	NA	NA	CASSYRGTLLDEQFF	TGTGCCAGCAGTTACCGCGGGACGCTTCTGGATGAGCAGTTCTTC
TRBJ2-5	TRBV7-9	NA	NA	CASSPRRGEETQYF	TGTGCCAGCAGCCCCCGGCGGGGAGAAGAGACCCAGTACTTC
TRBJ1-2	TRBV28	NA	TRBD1	CASNRGQGAGGYTF	TGTGCCAGCAACCGAGGACAGGGGGCGGGGGGCTACACCTTC
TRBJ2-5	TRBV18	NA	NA	CASSPSVQETQYF	TGTGCCAGCTCACCCTCCGTCCAAGAGACCCAGTACTTC
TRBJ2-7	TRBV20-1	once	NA	CSARRDYEQYF	TGCAGTGCTAGACGGGACTACGAGCAGTACTTC
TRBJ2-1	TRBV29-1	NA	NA	CSVAGALRFNEQFF	TGCAGCGTTGCAGGGGCCCTAAGATTCAATGAGCAGTTCTTC
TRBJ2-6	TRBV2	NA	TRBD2	CASSWAGGPRGANVLTF	TGTGCCAGCAGTTGGGCGGGAGGGCCTCGCGGGGCCAACGTCCTGACTTTC
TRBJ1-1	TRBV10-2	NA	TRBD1	CASSTWGQGNTEAFF	TGCGCCAGCAGTACCTGGGGACAGGGGAACACTGAAGCTTTCTTT
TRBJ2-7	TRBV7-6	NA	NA	CASSLGTGSEQYF	TGTGCCAGCAGCTTAGGGACTGGAAGCGAGCAGTACTTC
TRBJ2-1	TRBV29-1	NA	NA	CSGAWSSEQFF	TGCAGCGGTGCTTGGAGTTCTGAGCAGTTCTTC
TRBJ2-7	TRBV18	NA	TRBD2	CASSPGAGKSSYEQYF	TGTGCCAGCTCACCAGGAGCGGGAAAAAGCTCCTACGAGCAGTACTTC
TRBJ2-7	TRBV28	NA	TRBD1	CASSVGTGRSYEQYF	TGTGCCAGCAGTGTAGGGACAGGGAGATCCTACGAGCAGTACTTC